This T cell receptor (beta chain) is from a study of cytomegalovirus exposure and HLA in healthy donors. Regarding the study as a whole: The tendency of first-cohort TCR clusters to co-occur in the roughly 120 validation repertoires was identified by a subsequent analysis. It was approximately 170 TCR beta chains that were listed as cytomegalovirus-associated. Rare sequences made up most TCRs, while some public TCRs were found in many donors.

Concerning this clone itself: The antigen is undetermined.

Profiling relied on immunoSEQ multiplex PCR, and the TCRdb table lists in-frame clones only, not all of them. The repertoire holds roughly 120,000 clones, approximately 89% seen once, with 1.5% to 2% in the top ten. The clonotype originates from a woman aged 18-35 years in good health and CMV-seronegative. Material for sequencing was PBMCs.

CDR3 in DNA: TGCGCCAGCAGCTTGTCGCAGGGGGTCTCCTACGAGCAGTACTTC. It encodes CASSLSQGVSYEQYF. The rearrangement uses TRBV5-1 and TRBJ2-7, with 7 bases aligning to TRBD1. V was clipped by 1 base and J by 0 bases; unmatched bases: 4. This CDR3 is built from 15 residues. Germline assignment: CDR1 SGHRS and CDR2 YFSETQ.